These 27 T cell receptor beta chains originate from one sample sequenced in a study of T cell changes during pregnancy in multiple sclerosis. Data came from immunoSEQ multiplex PCR; TCRdb stores just in-frame clones and leaves some out. The sample holds 45,000 or so clones, approximately 91% seen once. The sequenced sample consisted of PBMCs (not recorded whether the cells were cultured). These receptors were collected from a female donor with multiple sclerosis, enrolled in a pregnancy study.

V gene TRBV6-1 combines with J gene TRBJ1-1; 11 positions match TRBD1. This CDR3 region has 14 residues. Trimming cost V 6 bases and J 1 base; bases outside gene matches: 1. Per the germline V gene, CDR1 is MNHNS and CDR2 is SASEGT. CDR3 protein: CASRDRGRNTEAFF. CDR3 bases: TGTGCCAGCAGGGACAGGGGGCGGAACACTGAAGCTTTCTTT.

This clone was seen a handful of times. The V gene is TRBV19, the J gene TRBJ1-2, with 9 bases that match TRBD1. This CDR3 comprises 17 residues. V was pared by 7 bases and J by 2 bases, with 14 bases of the junction left unmatched. Looked up from germline, CDR1 is LNHDA and CDR2 is SQIVND (reference sequence). Here the CDR3 reads CASNPVGQGVRNYGYTF. In DNA form, the CDR3 reads TGTGCCAGTAACCCCGTGGGACAGGGAGTTCGGAACTATGGCTACACCTTC.

CDR3 region: CASSQAGTSGWVEVNEQFF. CDR3 coding DNA: TGCGCCAGCAGCCAAGCCGGGACTAGCGGGTGGGTAGAAGTCAATGAGCAGTTCTTC. The genes are TRBV4-3 and TRBJ2-1; 12 positions match TRBD2. Germline CDR1 is LGHNA and CDR2 is YSLEER. This CDR3 comprises 19 residues. Trimming took 1 base from V and 6 from J; bases not matched to a gene: 13.

The chain employs TRBV6-5 and TRBJ2-7; D gene unclear. There are 15 residues in the CDR3. Germline CDR1 reads MNHEY; CDR2 reads SVGAGI. Trimming removed 6 bases from V and 4 bases from J, with 19 bases in between. CDR3 DNA: TGTGCCAGCAGCCGCGAGGCCATCGCTCAATACGAGCAGTACTTC. Protein sequence: CASSREAIAQYEQYF.

This chain links TRBV5-1 with TRBJ2-1, with D perhaps matching TRBD1 or TRBD2 (5 bases each). In germline, CDR1 is SGHRS, CDR2 YFSETQ. The V end lost 1 base, the J end lost 7 bases, and 9 bases lay between the germline ends. The CDR3 is made up of 13 amino acids. This chain's CDR3 is CASSLSRENEQFF. DNA for the CDR3: TGCGCCAGCAGCTTGTCCAGGGAGAATGAGCAGTTCTTC.

V gene TRBV5-1 combines with J gene TRBJ1-5; D unresolved. The germline CDR1 and CDR2 sequences are SGHRS and YFSETQ. The CDR3 has 15 residues. Trimming removed 6 bases from V and 0 bases from J, with 13 bases in between. The CDR3 sequence: CASKKDGYSNQPQHF. In DNA form, the CDR3 reads TGCGCCAGCAAAAAAGACGGTTATAGCAATCAGCCCCAGCATTTT.

The rearrangement links TRBV5-1 to TRBJ2-3, with 13 positions matching TRBD2. This CDR3 comprises 16 residues. With 4 bases clipped from V and 5 bases from J, the junction kept 7 bases outside the gene matches. The germline CDR1 and CDR2 sequences are SGHRS and YFSETQ. CDR3 DNA: TGCGCCAGCAGCGCTGGACTAGCGGGAGATATAGATACGCAGTATTTT. Its translation is CASSAGLAGDIDTQYF.

The V gene is TRBV7-2, the J gene TRBJ2-4, with D perhaps given as TRBD1 or TRBD2 (5 bases each). V lost 4 bases, J lost 6 bases, and 19 bases lay in between. CDR1 and CDR2 from the germline V gene are SGHTA and FQGNSA. This CDR3 is 16 amino acids long. CDR3 residues: CASSSRWGSGGNIQYF. In nucleotides, the CDR3 is TGTGCCAGCAGCTCCCGTTGGGGGAGCGGAGGAAACATTCAGTACTTC. The full variable domain, completed using reference TRBV7-2 and TRBJ2-4, is GAGVSQSPSNKVTEKGKDVELRCDPISGHTALYWYRQSLGQGLEFLIYFQGNSAPDKSGLPSDRFSAERTGGSVSTLTIQRTQQEDSAVYLCASSSRWGSGGNIQYFGAGTRLSVL.

About this clone itself: Additional DNA sequences in this sample encode the identical CDR3. This chain joins TRBV10-3 and TRBJ1-1; 8 bases are a match to TRBD1. With V trimmed by 3 bases and J by 1 base, 4 bases remained unmatched. The CDR3 length is 15 residues. Germline lookup yields CDR1 ENHRY and CDR2 SYGVKD. The CDR3 DNA is TGTGCCATCAGTGAAAAACAGGGGGGGAACACTGAAGCTTTCTTT. This gives the protein CAISEKQGGNTEAFF.

The gene calls are TRBV19 and TRBJ2-1, with TRBD2 matching 11 bases. With 4 bases clipped from V and 2 bases from J, the junction kept 4 bases outside the gene matches. In germline, CDR1 is LNHDA, CDR2 SQIVND (reference sequence). The CDR3 consists of 16 residues. The CDR3 loop is CASSSLAGGTYNEQFF. The DNA for the CDR3 is TGTGCCAGTAGTAGCCTAGCGGGAGGAACCTACAATGAGCAGTTCTTC.

The genes are TRBV19 and TRBJ1-1; D uncertain. The CDR3 is made up of 13 amino acids. The germline CDR1 and CDR2 sequences are LNHDA and SQIVND (reference sequence). Between the trimmed V and J ends, which lost 8 bases and 1 base, there was a span of 11 bases. The CDR3: CASQMGWNTEAFF. The DNA of the CDR3 is TGTGCCAGTCAAATGGGGTGGAACACTGAAGCTTTCTTT.

The table lists this clone with a few counts. This sequence joins TRBV19 and TRBJ1-5, with 8 bases fitting TRBD1. After removal of 7 bases from V and 3 bases from J, the junction contained 5 bases not matched to a gene. Germline values: CDR1 LNHDA, CDR2 SQIVND (reference sequence). The CDR3 runs to 14 residues. In nucleotides, the CDR3 is TGTGCCAGTAACGACAGGGGCTTCAATCAGCCCCAGCATTTT. Translated, it gives CASNDRGFNQPQHF.

The chain joins TRBV2 to TRBJ2-3, with 10 nucleotides matching TRBD2. Trimming removed 7 bases from V and 1 base from J; junction bases left unmatched: 8. The CDR3 consists of 16 residues. The germline V gene encodes CDR1 SNHLY and CDR2 FYNNEI. DNA of the CDR3: TGTGCCAGCACCCTTGGGACTAGCGAAGGCACAGATACGCAGTATTTT. This encodes CASTLGTSEGTDTQYF.

This clone was counted a single time. V is TRBV4-1 and J is TRBJ2-7; TRBD2 matches 9 bases. The CDR3 is 17 residues long. J lost 3 bases, V lost 1 base, and 10 bases had no gene match. Germline CDR1 and CDR2: MGHRA and YSYEKL. The CDR3 DNA follows: TGCGCCAGCAGCCAAGCCCTCTTGGTAGCGGGGGACTACGAGCAGTACTTC. It codes for CASSQALLVAGDYEQYF.

V gene TRBV5-1 combines with J gene TRBJ1-2; 8 bases map to TRBD1. CDR3 length equals 15 residues. Germline assignment: CDR1 SGHRS and CDR2 YFSETQ. V shed 5 bases and J 3 bases; nucleotides not matched to a gene: 9. CDR3 loop: CASRPRQGPHYGYTF. In DNA, the CDR3 is TGCGCCAGCAGGCCAAGACAGGGGCCCCACTATGGCTACACCTTC. The complete variable domain, with remaining parts taken from reference TRBV5-1 and TRBJ1-2, reads KAGVTQTPRYLIKTRGQQVTLSCSPISGHRSVSWYQQTPGQGLQFLFEYFSETQRNKGNFPGRFSGRQFSNSRSEMNVSTLELGDSALYLCASRPRQGPHYGYTFGSGTRLTVV.

This sequence joins TRBV5-1 and TRBJ2-2; D is unclear. Deletions cut 6 bases from V and 6 bases from J, with 9 bases between. From germline, CDR1 is SGHRS and CDR2 YFSETQ. The CDR3 is 12 amino acids. This CDR3 reads CASKKSAGELFF. The CDR3 DNA reads TGCGCCAGCAAAAAGTCCGCCGGGGAGCTGTTTTTT.

J is TRBJ2-6 and V is TRBV5-6; TRBD2 might be the D (5 bases). The V end lost 2 bases, the J end lost 0 bases, and 9 bases lay between the germline ends. The CDR3 consists of 16 residues. Germline CDR1 is SGHDT and CDR2 is YYEEEE. The CDR3: CASSLGLISGANVLTF. DNA for the CDR3: TGTGCCAGCAGCTTAGGACTGATCTCTGGGGCCAACGTCCTGACTTTC.

This chain connects TRBV19 to TRBJ2-7; D perhaps matches TRBD2 (5 bases). V lost 1 base and J 0 bases, leaving 10 bases between the germline ends. Germline V gives CDR1 LNHDA, CDR2 SQIVND (reference sequence). The CDR3 has 15 amino acids. The CDR3 protein is CASSIVAGGSYEQYF. The CDR3 coding sequence is TGTGCCAGTAGTATAGTGGCGGGTGGCTCCTACGAGCAGTACTTC. Variable domain in full (rest from reference TRBV19 and TRBJ2-7): DGGITQSPKYLFRKEGQNVTLSCEQNLNHDAMYWYRQDPGQGLRLIYYSQIVNDFQKGDIAEGYSVSREKKESFPLTVTSAQKNPTAFYLCASSIVAGGSYEQYFGPGTRLTVT.

The DNA of the CDR3 is TGTGCCAGCAGTCCCCGGGACTATTTCCACGAGCAGTACTTC. It is translated as CASSPRDYFHEQYF. The rearrangement joins TRBV27 to TRBJ2-7; the match to TRBD2 covers 7 bases. The CDR3 contains 14 residues. Per germline, CDR1 MNHEY and CDR2 SMNVEV (reference sequence). The trim removed 5 bases at V and 5 bases at J, leaving 9 bases unmatched.

The rearrangement uses TRBV18 and TRBJ2-1; 7 nucleotides align to TRBD1. From germline, CDR1 is KGHSH and CDR2 LQKENI. CDR3 size: 18 residues. The V gene end was trimmed by 2 bases and the J gene end by 4 bases; junction bases not matched to a gene: 14. CDR3 DNA: TGTGCCAGCTCACCAGTCTTATACGGTCAGGGGGTTTACAATGAGCAGTTCTTC. Its translation is CASSPVLYGQGVYNEQFF. The whole variable domain, remainder taken from reference TRBV18 and TRBJ2-1, is NAGVMQNPRHLVRRRGQEARLRCSPMKGHSHVYWYRQLPEEGLKFMVYLQKENIIDESGMPKERFSAEFPKEGPSILRIQQVVRGDSAAYFCASSPVLYGQGVYNEQFFGPGTRLTVL.

The J gene is TRBJ2-7, the V gene TRBV5-1; TRBD1 matches at 8 bases. V shed 4 bases, J shed 4 bases, and the junction held 7 bases outside the gene matches. The CDR3 extends over 14 amino acids. In germline, CDR1 is SGHRS, CDR2 YFSETQ. This chain's CDR3 is CASSPPTGVYEQYF. CDR3 DNA: TGCGCCAGCAGCCCGCCGACAGGGGTTTACGAGCAGTACTTC.

The V and J genes are TRBV5-1 and TRBJ2-7, with D unresolved. CDR1 is SGHRS, CDR2 YFSETQ, per germline. The CDR3 runs to 14 residues. The V end was cut by 4 bases, the J end by 0 bases, with 11 bases between. In DNA form, the CDR3 reads TGCGCCAGCAGCACCAGCGCCCCCTCCTACGAGCAGTACTTC. It specifies CASSTSAPSYEQYF.

V is TRBV30 and J is TRBJ1-1, with D tentatively TRBD1 (6 bases). Germline CDR1 reads GTSNPN; CDR2 reads SVGIG (reference sequence). This CDR3 has 12 residues. Deletions cut 3 bases from V and 12 bases from J, with 17 bases between. CDR3 sequence reads: CAWSSGRTGTFF. The CDR3, as DNA: TGTGCCTGGAGCTCGGGGAGAACAGGGACTTTCTTT.

The genes are TRBV2 and TRBJ1-2; no firm D call. V shed 8 bases and J shed 5 bases, with 15 bases lying between them. This CDR3 spans 13 amino acids. Germline assignment: CDR1 SNHLY and CDR2 FYNNEI. CDR3 sequence: CASHMGLQYGYTF. CDR3 DNA: TGTGCCAGCCACATGGGCCTACAGTATGGCTACACCTTC. The full variable domain, in which reference TRBV2 and TRBJ1-2 provide the parts outside the CDR3, is EPEVTQTPSHQVTQMGQEVILRCVPISNHLYFYWYRQILGQKVEFLVSFYNNEISEKSEIFDDQFSVERPDGSNFTLKIRSTKLEDSAMYFCASHMGLQYGYTFGSGTRLTVV.

The chain uses TRBV6-6 and TRBJ2-1; D unresolved. Trimming took off 10 bases at V and 7 bases at J, with 11 bases between the two ends. Germline assignment: CDR1 MNHNY and CDR2 SVGAGI (reference sequence). The CDR3 extends over 11 amino acids. This CDR3 is CATRSLNEQFF. The CDR3 nucleotides read TGTGCCACCAGGTCCTTAAATGAGCAGTTCTTC.

The chain employs TRBV10-3 and TRBJ1-1, with D possibly being TRBD1 (6 bases). Trimming left V 8 bases short and J 5 bases short, with 15 bases between. CDR1 and CDR2 from the germline V gene are ENHRY and SYGVKD. The CDR3 has 13 residues. The CDR3 protein is CAISPLQGTEAFF. The DNA for the CDR3 is TGTGCCATCTCACCTTTACAGGGAACTGAAGCTTTCTTT.

The chain combines TRBV10-3 with TRBJ2-5; 15 nucleotides line up with TRBD2. The CDR3 extends over 13 amino acids. J was trimmed by 5 bases and V by 11 bases; bases with no gene match: 3. Germline values: CDR1 ENHRY, CDR2 SYGVKD. CDR3 residues: CAAGLAGGETQYF. The CDR3 DNA is TGTGCCGCCGGACTAGCGGGAGGGGAGACCCAGTACTTC.